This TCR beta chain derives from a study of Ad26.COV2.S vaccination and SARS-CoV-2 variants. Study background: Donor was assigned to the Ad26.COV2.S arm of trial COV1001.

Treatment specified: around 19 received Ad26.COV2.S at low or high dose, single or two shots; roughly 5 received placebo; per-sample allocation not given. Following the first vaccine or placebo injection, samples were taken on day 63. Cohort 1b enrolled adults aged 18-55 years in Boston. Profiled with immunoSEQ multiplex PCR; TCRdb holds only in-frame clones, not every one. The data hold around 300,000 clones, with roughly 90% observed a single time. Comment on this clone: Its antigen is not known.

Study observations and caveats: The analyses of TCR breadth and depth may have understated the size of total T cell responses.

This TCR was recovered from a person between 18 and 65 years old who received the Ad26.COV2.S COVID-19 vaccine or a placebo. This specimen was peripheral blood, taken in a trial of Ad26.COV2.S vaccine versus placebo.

Here the CDR3 DNA reads TGCGCCAGCAGCTACCCAGAAAACACTGAAGCTTTCTTT. Translated: CASSYPENTEAFF. V is TRBV5-1 and J is TRBJ1-1; no firm D call. The V end lost 3 bases, the J end lost 2 bases, and 8 bases lay between the germline ends. The V gene's germline CDR1 is SGHRS and CDR2 YFSETQ. The CDR3 is made up of 13 amino acids.